The clone carrying this T cell receptor beta chain was seen more than once but under ten times. One entry per CDR3 protein, called by TCRdb with MiXCR from the 5' RACE reads. This sample has fewer than 650,000 distinct CDR3 sequences, with around 16% found just once. These data come from a study of T-cell memory formation after mild COVID-19. This CDR3 spans 13 amino acids. Trimming took 4 bases from V and 6 from J, leaving 16 bases between them. Germline values: CDR1 SQVTM, CDR2 ANQGSEA. The material sequenced was PBMCs or a T cell subset sorted from them (not recorded which). This sequence joins TRBV29-1 and TRBJ2-7, with D possibly called TRBD1 or TRBD2 (5 bases each). This sequence originates from an adult woman who had mild COVID-19 (a few samples of this study predate the infection). Cell type and time point are not known. DNA of the CDR3: TGCAGCGTTGCTTCCCTCGCCGGGACCGAGCAGTACTTC. Residues: CSVASLAGTEQYF.